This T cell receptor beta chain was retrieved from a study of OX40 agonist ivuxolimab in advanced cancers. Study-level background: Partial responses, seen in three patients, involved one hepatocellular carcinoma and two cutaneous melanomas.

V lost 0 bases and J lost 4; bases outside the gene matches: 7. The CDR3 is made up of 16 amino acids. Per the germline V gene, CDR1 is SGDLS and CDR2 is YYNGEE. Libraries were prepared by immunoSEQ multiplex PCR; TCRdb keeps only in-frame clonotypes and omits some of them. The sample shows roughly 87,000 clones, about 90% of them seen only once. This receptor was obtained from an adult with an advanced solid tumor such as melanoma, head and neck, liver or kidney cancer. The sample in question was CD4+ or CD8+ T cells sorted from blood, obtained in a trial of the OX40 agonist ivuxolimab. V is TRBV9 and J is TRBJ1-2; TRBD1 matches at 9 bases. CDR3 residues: CASSVAVSTGGYGYTF. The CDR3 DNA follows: TGTGCCAGCAGCGTAGCCGTTTCGACAGGGGGCTATGGCTACACCTTC.